The 8 T cell receptor beta chains below were found in one sample sequenced in a study of cytomegalovirus exposure and HLA in healthy donors. The PCR used 60 Vbeta and 13 Jbeta primers. Profiled with immunoSEQ multiplex PCR; TCRdb holds only in-frame clones, not every one. The data show about 120,000 clones, over 70% seen once. The sequencing sample was made of PBMCs. These receptors were obtained from a young woman in good health and CMV-seronegative.

J is TRBJ2-2 and V is TRBV4-2; possible D gene TRBD1, 5 bases. Germline CDR1 and CDR2: LGHNA and YNFKEQ. Deletions cut 5 bases from V and 8 bases from J, with 21 bases between. The CDR3 has 16 amino acids. This CDR3 reads CASSAGQIGLEGELFF. CDR3 sequence (DNA): TGTGCCAGCAGCGCAGGACAAATTGGCCTTGAAGGGGAGCTGTTTTTT.

The chain carries TRBV6-6 and TRBJ2-7; 9 bases fit TRBD1. There are 14 residues in the CDR3. Germline V gene data show CDR1 as MNHNY and CDR2 as SVGAGI (reference sequence). V trimming: 7 bases; J trimming: 6 bases; junction bases outside the gene matches: 10. This chain's CDR3 is CASTGGDREGEQYF. In nucleotides, the CDR3 is TGTGCCAGCACTGGGGGGGACAGGGAGGGCGAGCAGTACTTC.

The rearrangement uses TRBV5-4 and TRBJ1-1, with TRBD1 matching over 9 bases. The CDR3 has 12 amino acids. The V segment lost 4 bases and the J segment 8 bases; nucleotides outside the gene matches: 3. Germline loops: CDR1 SGHNT, CDR2 YYREEE (reference sequence). The CDR3 region is CASSGDRAEAFF. DNA of the CDR3: TGTGCCAGCAGCGGGGACAGGGCGGAAGCTTTCTTT.

This chain connects TRBV15 to TRBJ1-2; 10 bases are a match to TRBD1. J gave up 8 bases and V 0 bases, and 9 bases lay outside the gene matches. CDR1 and CDR2 from the germline V gene are LNHNV and YYDKDF (reference sequence). The CDR3 loop spans 16 amino acids. The CDR3 here is CATSRDRLGTGEGYTF. In DNA form, the CDR3 reads TGTGCCACCAGCAGAGATAGACTCGGGACAGGGGAAGGCTACACCTTC.

The CDR3 here is CASSPDRGYEQYF. The DNA for the CDR3 is TGTGCCAGCAGTCCCGACAGGGGTTACGAGCAGTACTTC. V usage is TRBV6-5 and J usage is TRBJ2-7; 8 nucleotides align to TRBD1. Germline lookup yields CDR1 MNHEY and CDR2 SVGAGI. This CDR3 region has 13 residues. V shed 5 bases and J 4 bases; nucleotides not matched to a gene: 4.

V gene TRBV11-2 combines with J gene TRBJ2-3; TRBD1 might be the D (5 bases). Germline V gene lookup returns CDR1 SGHAT and CDR2 FQNNGV. Trimming removed 5 bases from V and 5 bases from J, with 11 bases in between. There are 13 residues in the CDR3. CDR3 residues: CASSRKGKDTQYF. The CDR3 nucleotides read TGTGCCAGCAGCCGCAAGGGGAAAGATACGCAGTATTTT.

This clone turned up a few times. The J gene is TRBJ1-2, the V gene TRBV7-8; possible D gene TRBD1, 5 bases. With 5 bases removed from V and 8 bases from J, the gap between germline ends came to 15 bases. This CDR3 has 13 amino acids. CDR1 is SGHVS, CDR2 FQNEAQ, per germline. Written as DNA, the CDR3 is TGTGCCAGCAGCCCCACGCCGGGGGGAGGCTACACCTTC. It specifies CASSPTPGGGYTF.

This clone was seen just once. CDR3 loop: CASSKGGEVYGYTF. DNA of the CDR3: TGTGCCAGCAGTAAGGGGGGGGAAGTATATGGCTACACCTTC. The chain couples TRBV6-5 to TRBJ1-2; D perhaps matches TRBD1 (6 bases). V lost 5 bases, J lost 5 bases, and 15 bases lay in between. CDR1 is MNHEY, CDR2 SVGAGI, per germline. The CDR3 loop spans 14 amino acids.